This T cell receptor (beta chain) was identified during a study of blood T cell dynamics during melanoma immunotherapy. Some clones are missing from TCRdb's copy, which holds only in-frame ones; the method was immunoSEQ multiplex PCR. In the table there are tens of thousands of clones, roughly 89% of which are singletons. The CDR3 runs to 16 residues. CDR1 and CDR2 (germline): SGHNT, YYREEE (reference sequence). Losses at the gene ends were 4 bases for V and 5 bases for J; bases not matched to a gene: 7. The time point here: pre-treatment baseline. The chain has TRBV5-4 and TRBJ2-1, with 12 bases matching TRBD1. This receptor was obtained from a human donor with melanoma. The source was blood, collected from a patient treated with checkpoint blockade. The CDR3 sequence: CASSKYGTGGHNEQFF. In DNA form, the CDR3 reads TGTGCCAGCAGCAAATATGGGACAGGGGGCCACAATGAGCAGTTCTTC. Full variable domain (rest looked up from reference TRBV5-4 and TRBJ2-1): ETGVTQSPTHLIKTRGQQVTLRCSSQSGHNTVSWYQQALGQGPQFIFQYYREEENGRGNFPPRFSGLQFPNYSSELNVNALELDDSALYLCASSKYGTGGHNEQFFGPGTRLTVL.